This TCR beta chain was profiled in a study of blood T cell repertoires in COVID-19. The CDR3 totals 15 residues. Trimming shortened V by 0 bases and J by 5 bases, and 13 bases separated the two germline ends. Germline V CDR1 and CDR2: LGHDT, YNNKEL (reference sequence). Repertoires were generated with immunoSEQ multiplex PCR, while TCRdb's copy carries only in-frame clones and drops some. The sample consists of about 70,000 clones, around 87% of them appearing once. V is TRBV3-1 (or the pseudogene TRBV3-2) and J is TRBJ1-1; D might be TRBD1 (5 bases). Sequencing was done on a sample of peripheral blood. This clonotype was obtained from an older man with active COVID-19. The CDR3 region is CASSQESGSGTEAFF. The CDR3 bases are TGTGCCAGCAGCCAAGAATCAGGGTCCGGAACTGAAGCTTTCTTT.